Each of the 5 T cell receptor beta chains below was sequenced from the same sample in a study of T cell responses to AZD1222 COVID-19 vaccine. Sequenced by immunoSEQ multiplex PCR; TCRdb stores in-frame clones only, minus some. Here the sample spans about 100,000 clones, 85% to 90% being singletons. Sequencing used peripheral blood, obtained on day 0 of AZD1222 vaccination. Receptors originate from an adult in good health.

This rearrangement joins TRBV28 to TRBJ1-2; D is ambiguous. The CDR3 sequence is 12 residues long. From germline, CDR1 is MDHEN and CDR2 SYDVKM. V lost 6 bases and J lost 7, with 12 bases in between. CDR3 nucleotide sequence: TGTGCCAGCAGCCCCTCCCGCGGTGGCTACACCTTC. It specifies CASSPSRGGYTF.

The V and J genes are TRBV13 and TRBJ1-2; D uncertain. Germline V gives CDR1 PRHDT, CDR2 FYEKMQ (reference sequence). With 2 bases removed from V and 4 bases from J, the gap between germline ends came to 5 bases. The CDR3 loop spans 12 amino acids. For the CDR3, the DNA is TGTGCCAGCAGCTTAACAGCCTATGGCTACACCTTC. As protein: CASSLTAYGYTF.

As regards this clone: This same CDR3 is encoded by further DNA sequences in the sample. This chain's CDR3 is CASSLRAGTEAFF. In DNA form, the CDR3 reads TGTGCCAGCAGTTTGAGGGCAGGCACTGAAGCTTTCTTT. This chain links TRBV27 with TRBJ1-1; D not resolved. The germline V and J ends were trimmed by 3 bases and 4 bases, with 9 bases remaining between them. Germline-derived CDR1 and CDR2 are MNHEY and SMNVEV (reference sequence). The CDR3 spans 13 residues.

The count of this clone is one. The chain carries TRBV18 and TRBJ2-7, with D possibly matching TRBD1 (6 bases). The CDR3 extends over 15 amino acids. V was shortened by 3 bases and J by 7 bases, with 19 bases between the two germline ends. CDR1 KGHSH and CDR2 LQKENI come from the germline V gene. The DNA for the CDR3 is TGTGCCAGCTCACCCAATATGGCCGAAGGGGGTGAGCAGTACTTC. Its protein is CASSPNMAEGGEQYF.

V is TRBV27 and J is TRBJ2-2, with TRBD2 matching over 13 bases. Trimming removed 7 bases from V and 7 bases from J; junction bases left unmatched: 6. The germline V gene has CDR1 MNHEY and CDR2 SMNVEV (reference sequence). The CDR3 loop spans 15 amino acids. As DNA, the CDR3 is TGTGCCAGCACGGGACTAGCGGGAACCGACGGGGAGCTGTTTTTT. Residues: CASTGLAGTDGELFF.